This record looks at one T cell receptor (beta chain) sequence and its context. This clonotype occurred many times. The target of this receptor is not known. Per-base quality was not reported, and no clone a single base away is much larger than it. The source of the sample is a study of T-cell reconstitution after alpha-beta-depleted transplantation in children (dated by TCRdb to 2016 to 2018). A note on the overall study: T-cell immune reconstitution after TCRalphabeta/CD19-depleted allogeneic hematopoietic cell transplantation in children was quantitatively tracked in the study by means of TCR repertoire profiling.

Via the germline V gene (reference sequence), CDR1 is DFQATT and CDR2 SNEGSKA. Counted from cysteine to phenylalanine, this CDR3 has 14 amino acids. Only the CDR3 portion is preserved as DNA: 42 bases, with reading frame beginning at the first base. The trim is 6 bases for V and 0 bases for J, with a gap of 12 bases between the germline ends. The library came from PCR. The listed sequencing device is Illumina HiSeq 2500. TCR libraries were prepared with molecular barcoding, using unique molecular identifiers to normalize TCRbeta repertoire quantification. TCRdb reprocessing: public reads trimmed at Q25 with fastp, clones called with MiXCR, in-frame beta chains kept. Identical CDR3 proteins give one entry, which carries the most common genes and DNA. The table for this sample lists under 300,000 distinct CDR3 sequences; 9.7% of them were counted only once. Approximately 5% of the sample goes to the ten largest clones.

This sequence uses TRBV20-1 and TRBJ2-1, with the D gene uncertain. The sequence was collected from a human donor who donated a stem cell graft to a child with SCID. The sequencing here drew on PBMCs from the stem cell graft donor, taken from the stem cell graft. For the CDR3, the sequence is CSALDHYSYNEQFF. The sequenced DNA: TGCAGTGCCCTAGACCACTACTCCTACAATGAGCAGTTCTTC.